The TCR beta chain described here comes from a study of T cells after yellow fever vaccination. The wider study: Any fraction with a low cell number was prepared using SMART-Seq v4 Ultra Low Input.

Findings and caveats of the study: Post-booster samples contained most primary-vaccination clones (approximately 95% CD4, about 85% CD8).

This clonotype occurred a few times. CDR3 length: 13 residues. V shed 1 base and J shed 4 bases, with 7 bases lying between them. Per germline, CDR1 SGHTA and CDR2 FQGNSA. Each CDR3 protein gets one entry after TCRdb re-called the 5' RACE reads with MiXCR. Of almost 30,000 distinct CDR3 sequences listed, approximately 6% are singletons. The specimen was PBMCs, either bulk or a sorted T-cell subset (CD4+, CD8+, memory, or dextramer-sorted; not recorded which), collected on the day of the yellow fever booster vaccination. The J gene is TRBJ1-2, the V gene TRBV7-2, with no clear D. The clonotype comes from a man aged 25 to 40 who received the YFV17D yellow fever vaccine. The CDR3 bases are TGTGCCAGCAGCTTAGGCAGGAGCTATGGCTACACCTTC. It encodes CASSLGRSYGYTF. Complete variable domain (other parts from reference TRBV7-2 and TRBJ1-2): GAGVSQSPSNKVTEKGKDVELRCDPISGHTALYWYRQSLGQGLEFLIYFQGNSAPDKSGLPSDRFSAERTGGSVSTLTIQRTQQEDSAVYLCASSLGRSYGYTFGSGTRLTVV.